This TCR beta chain was captured in a study of human T cells and chemical hapten exposure. About the research overall: Across its 20 to 25 weeks, the study gave patients weekly diphenylcyclopropenone doses to the scalp. General study results and limits: Expanded TCRs produced significantly more large CDR3 similarity clusters than controls did.

About this clonotype: Its specificity is not known.

Regarding time point: pre-sensitization, week 0. Treatment defined: therapeutic diphenylcyclopropenone sensitization with weekly scalp DPC. At patch-test visits, sampling came before the patch test. The CDR3 is 16 residues long. From germline, CDR1 is KGHDR and CDR2 SFDVKD. V lost 8 bases to trimming and J lost 2 bases, with 20 bases between them. TCRdb itself ran the RACE reads through MiXCR, one entry per CDR3 protein. The table has 300,000 to 400,000 distinct CDR3 sequences, 4% to 6% seen once; the top ten hold around 2.6%. The chain combines TRBV24-1 with TRBJ1-2, with unresolved D. This clonotype was obtained from a woman between 50 and 59 years old with alopecia areata. Some clones in this sample may be carry-over from other donors' samples. This specimen consisted of whole blood, obtained in connection with sensitization to the hapten diphenylcyclopropenone (DPC). The CDR3 sequence: CATTLGSTLGNYGYTF. CDR3 DNA: TGTGCCACCACCCTAGGTTCAACGCTGGGGAACTATGGCTACACCTTC.